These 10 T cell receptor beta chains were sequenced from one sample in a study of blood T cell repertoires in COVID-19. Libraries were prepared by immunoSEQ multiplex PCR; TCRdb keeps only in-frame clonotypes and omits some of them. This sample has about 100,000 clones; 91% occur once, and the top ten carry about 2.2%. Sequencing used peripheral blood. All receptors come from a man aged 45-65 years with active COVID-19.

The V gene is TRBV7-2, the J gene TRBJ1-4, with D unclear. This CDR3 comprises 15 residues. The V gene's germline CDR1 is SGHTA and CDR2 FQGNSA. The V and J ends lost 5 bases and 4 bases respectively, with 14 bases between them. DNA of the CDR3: TGTGCCAGCAGCCCACAATCCCTGCTTAATGAAAAACTGTTTTTT. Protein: CASSPQSLLNEKLFF.

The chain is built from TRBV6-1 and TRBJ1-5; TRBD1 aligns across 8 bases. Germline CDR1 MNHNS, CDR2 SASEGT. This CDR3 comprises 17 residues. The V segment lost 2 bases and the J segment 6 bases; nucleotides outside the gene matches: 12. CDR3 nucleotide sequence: TGTGCCAGCAGTGAAACAAGGGACAGGCTGAGGGTTCAGCCCCAGCATTTT. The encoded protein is CASSETRDRLRVQPQHF.

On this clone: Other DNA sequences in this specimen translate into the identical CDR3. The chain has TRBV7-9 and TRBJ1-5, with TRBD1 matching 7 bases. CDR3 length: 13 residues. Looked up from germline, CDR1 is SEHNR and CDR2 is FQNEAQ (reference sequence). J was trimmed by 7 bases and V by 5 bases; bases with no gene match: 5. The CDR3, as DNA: TGTGCCAGCAGCCTAGACAGGGTCCAGCCCCAGCATTTT. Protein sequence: CASSLDRVQPQHF.

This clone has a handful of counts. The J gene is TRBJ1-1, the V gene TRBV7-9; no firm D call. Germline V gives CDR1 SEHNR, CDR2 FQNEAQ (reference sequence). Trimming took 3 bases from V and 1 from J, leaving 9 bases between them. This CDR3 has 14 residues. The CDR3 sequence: CASSFEQTNTEAFF. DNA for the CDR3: TGTGCCAGCAGCTTTGAACAGACGAACACTGAAGCTTTCTTT.

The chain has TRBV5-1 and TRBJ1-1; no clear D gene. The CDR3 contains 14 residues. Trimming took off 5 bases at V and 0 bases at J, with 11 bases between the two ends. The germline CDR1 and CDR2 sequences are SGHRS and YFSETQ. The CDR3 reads CASSPGAMNTEAFF. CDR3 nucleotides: TGCGCCAGCAGTCCCGGAGCTATGAACACTGAAGCTTTCTTT.

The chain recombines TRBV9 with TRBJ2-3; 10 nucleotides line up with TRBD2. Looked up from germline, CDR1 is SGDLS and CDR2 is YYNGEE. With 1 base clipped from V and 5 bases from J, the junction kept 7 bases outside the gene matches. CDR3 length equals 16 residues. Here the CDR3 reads CASSVYQRGGLDTQYF. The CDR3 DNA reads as TGTGCCAGCAGCGTATACCAGCGGGGGGGCCTAGATACGCAGTATTTT.

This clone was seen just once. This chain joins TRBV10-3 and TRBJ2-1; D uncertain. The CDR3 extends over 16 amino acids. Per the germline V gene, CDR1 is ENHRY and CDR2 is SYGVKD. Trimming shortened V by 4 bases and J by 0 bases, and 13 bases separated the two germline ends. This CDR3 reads CAISGGGASSYNEQFF. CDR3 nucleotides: TGTGCCATCAGTGGCGGTGGCGCGAGCTCCTACAATGAGCAGTTCTTC.

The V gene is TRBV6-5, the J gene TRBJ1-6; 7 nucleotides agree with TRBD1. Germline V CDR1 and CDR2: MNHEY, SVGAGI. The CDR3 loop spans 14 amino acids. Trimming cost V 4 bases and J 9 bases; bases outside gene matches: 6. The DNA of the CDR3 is TGTGCCAGCAGTTCCACAGGGGAGGTTTCACCCCTCCACTTT. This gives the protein CASSSTGEVSPLHF.

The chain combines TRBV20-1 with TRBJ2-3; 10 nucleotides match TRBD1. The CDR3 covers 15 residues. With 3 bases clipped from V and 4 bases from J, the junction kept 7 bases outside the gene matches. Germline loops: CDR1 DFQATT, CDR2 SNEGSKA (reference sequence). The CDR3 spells CSASGGTGVADTQYF. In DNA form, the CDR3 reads TGCAGTGCTAGTGGCGGGACAGGGGTTGCAGATACGCAGTATTTT.

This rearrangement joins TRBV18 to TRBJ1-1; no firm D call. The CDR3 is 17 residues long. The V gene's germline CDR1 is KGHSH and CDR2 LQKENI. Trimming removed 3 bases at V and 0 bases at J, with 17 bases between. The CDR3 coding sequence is TGTGCCAGCTCACCGGCCGTTCCGTGGCGGATGAACACTGAAGCTTTCTTT. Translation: CASSPAVPWRMNTEAFF.